The TCR beta chain described here comes from a study of identifying expanded T cells in peripheral blood (dated by TCRdb to between 2019 and 2020). About the full investigation: Technical replicates were generated by sequencing separate aliquots of the same genomic DNA pool, and four replicates were compared pairwise. Paper-wide results and their limitations: The authors expected biological variance in healthy repertoires might increase further over much longer intervals such as months to years. The binomial model flagged approximately 1.3 differentially abundant clones between technical replicates but around 15 over roughly two weeks and about 19 over approximately 4 weeks. The beta-binomial model significantly reduced the number of clones called differentially abundant and the false-positive rate across all healthy-donor time intervals. For all healthy donors, the variance in clone template counts between approximately two-week samples rose significantly as total template count increased.

As to this clone: Its antigen is not yet known. It has no much larger one-base neighbor in the sample; base qualities were not kept.

V gives up 11 bases and J gives up 2 bases, and the segment between their germline ends measures 15 bases. The CDR3 numbers 14 residues from cysteine through phenylalanine. Kept here is only the CDR3 DNA, which spans 42 bases and is read in frame from base 1. Sequences MNHNS (CDR1) and SASEGT (CDR2) are obtained from the germline V gene. No immune events, such as infections, were documented for the healthy donors during the collection period. Time-dependent variance in a beta-binomial model of T-cell clone differential abundance was calibrated using healthy-donor blood repertoires as a training cohort. There were around ten healthy donors in the training cohort, of whom 3 were female and 7 were male. Donor ages ranged from 29 to 64 years, with an average of about 41 years. Whole blood, obtained from a commercial supplier, was collected from each healthy donor at three time points spaced about 2 weeks apart. Genomic DNA was extracted from unsorted whole blood for immunosequencing.

The immunoSEQ Assay, which uses bias-controlled multiplex PCR amplification of genomic DNA, was used to profile TCRbeta CDR3 regions. In the paper's pipeline: To quantify the absolute abundance of each unique TCRbeta CDR3 region, the sequences were collapsed and filtered. Differential abundance was tested with a binomial (Fisher-equivalent) model and with a beta-binomial model adding time-dependent variance fitted from healthy donors. Clones with fewer than 5 combined templates were removed, and differential abundance was called for clones with a Benjamini-Hochberg FDR below 0.01. Beta-binomial variance was modeled as a function of total template count across the two samples using the form v = (b*log(k)+a)^2. The table comes from immuneACCESS by way of TCRdb, which keeps in-frame sequences with V and J called. Part of the clones is missing from these tables; in studies checked, under half for an unresolved V gene and the rest for unknown reasons. The V and J calls and clone size were taken over from that table, and D and trimming were inferred from the DNA. This sample is represented by around 85,000 clones; roughly 91% of them were singletons. The ten largest make up around 19% of the sample.

The receptor's source is a person between 18 and 75 years old in good health. The specimen sequenced was blood. The chain is assembled from TRBV6-1 and TRBJ1-4; D gene: possibly TRBD1, on 5 matching bases. The CDR3 protein: CASSGGTTNEKLFF. The nucleotide sequence reads as follows: TGTGCCTCCTCCGGCGGGACGACTAATGAAAAACTGTTTTTT.